What follows describes a single TCR beta chain. Its antigen is unidentified. This CDR3 spans 14 amino acids. With 4 bases removed from V and 2 bases from J, the gap between germline ends came to 11 bases. Assay used: immunoSEQ multiplex PCR; TCRdb lists only in-frame clones, some missing. Altogether roughly 120,000 clones are present, 85% to 95% being singletons, with the ten largest covering 0.2% to 0.25%. This entry comes from a study of graft-versus-host responses after intestinal transplantation. The source material was unstimulated CD4+ T cells sorted from spleen or lymph node cells, sampled before transplant. This chain links TRBV23-1 with TRBJ2-5; D is perhaps TRBD1 (5 bases). TRBV23-1 belongs to the ORF category, with a function that is uncertain. This TCR came from a human donor who was the organ donor for an intestinal transplant. CDR3 DNA: TGCGCCAGCAGTCGACCCAGGGATCAAGAGACCCAGTACTTC. It is translated as CASSRPRDQETQYF.